Below, 21 T cell receptor beta chains from the same sample are listed, as sequenced in a study of blood T cell repertoires in COVID-19. Sequencing was performed with immunoSEQ multiplex PCR; in TCRdb, only in-frame clones are kept and a portion is missing. Here the sample spans about 190,000 clones, just under 80% being singletons. The sequencing input was peripheral blood. Every receptor here comes from a woman of 80 years or more with active or convalescent COVID-19.

This chain links TRBV4-3 with TRBJ1-1; the match to TRBD1 covers 10 bases. J lost 6 bases, V lost 2 bases, and 3 bases had no gene match. Germline V gene data show CDR1 as LGHNA and CDR2 as YSLEER. The CDR3 runs 14 residues. As DNA, the CDR3 is TGCGCCAGCAGCCAACCGGGACAGGGGTCTGAAGCTTTCTTT. Translation: CASSQPGQGSEAFF.

CDR3 sequence (DNA): TGTGCCAGCAGTGAAGGGCGGTTTAACTATGGCTACACCTTC. It translates to CASSEGRFNYGYTF. The genes are TRBV2 and TRBJ1-2; D call uncertain. Looked up from germline, CDR1 is SNHLY and CDR2 is FYNNEI. The V end lost 1 base, the J end lost 1 base, and 7 bases lay between the germline ends. CDR3 length: 14 residues.

This chain joins TRBV19 and TRBJ1-2, with D possibly being TRBD1 (6 bases). Germline V lookup: CDR1 LNHDA, CDR2 SQIVND (reference sequence). V was pared by 6 bases and J by 4 bases, with 9 bases between. The CDR3 is made up of 12 amino acids. The CDR3 DNA reads as TGTGCCAGTAGGACGACAGGCTATGGCTACACCTTC. As protein: CASRTTGYGYTF.

J is TRBJ1-6 and V is TRBV19; weak D call: TRBD1 (5 bases). This CDR3 comprises 15 residues. Germline V gene data show CDR1 as LNHDA and CDR2 as SQIVND (reference sequence). Between the trimmed V and J ends, which lost 4 bases and 5 bases, there was a span of 12 bases. CDR3 protein: CASSTLPGDNSPLHF. CDR3 bases: TGTGCCAGTAGTACCCTCCCGGGGGATAATTCACCCCTCCACTTT.

This clone was detected only a few times. The J gene is TRBJ2-1, the V gene TRBV4-1, with 10 positions matching TRBD2. V lost 1 base and J lost 5; bases outside the gene matches: 8. Germline V gene lookup returns CDR1 MGHRA and CDR2 YSYEKL. The CDR3 length is 17 residues. CDR3: CASSQVRTSGKDNEQFF. The CDR3 coding sequence is TGCGCCAGCAGCCAAGTACGTACTAGCGGGAAAGACAATGAGCAGTTCTTC.

The CDR3 loop reads CASSGGSYNSPLHF. The CDR3, as DNA: TGTGCCAGTTCCGGAGGGTCCTATAATTCACCCCTCCACTTT. The chain recombines TRBV19 with TRBJ1-6; no definite D call. CDR1 and CDR2 from the germline V gene are LNHDA and SQIVND (reference sequence). CDR3 length equals 14 residues. The V end lost 8 bases, the J end lost 1 base, and 9 bases lay between the germline ends. Full variable domain (rest looked up from reference TRBV19 and TRBJ1-6): DGGITQSPKYLFRKEGQNVTLSCEQNLNHDAMYWYRQDPGQGLRLIYYSQIVNDFQKGDIAEGYSVSREKKESFPLTVTSAQKNPTAFYLCASSGGSYNSPLHFGNGTRLTVT.

A single count supports this clone. The V gene is TRBV28, the J gene TRBJ1-2; tentative D call: TRBD1 (6 bases). In germline, CDR1 is MDHEN, CDR2 SYDVKM. The V and J ends lost 5 bases and 4 bases respectively, with 11 bases between them. This CDR3 is 13 amino acids long. This CDR3 reads CASSNTGIYGYTF. CDR3 nucleotides: TGTGCCAGCAGTAATACAGGGATCTATGGCTACACCTTC.

This clone has a handful of counts. The chain combines TRBV19 with TRBJ2-7; TRBD1 matches 10 bases. Germline V gene lookup returns CDR1 LNHDA and CDR2 SQIVND (reference sequence). The CDR3 is 15 residues long. Trimming cost V 5 bases and J 3 bases; bases outside gene matches: 7. DNA of the CDR3: TGTGCCAGTAGTCCCCAGGGACAGGGGCTCTACGAGCAGTACTTC. It specifies CASSPQGQGLYEQYF.

V and J are TRBV5-1 and TRBJ2-3; 8 positions match TRBD2. The CDR3 runs to 16 residues. Germline-derived CDR1 and CDR2 are SGHRS and YFSETQ. V shed 4 bases and J 6 bases; nucleotides not matched to a gene: 13. CDR3 in DNA: TGCGCCAGCAGCGTAACCGGGACTAGTATTTCTGATACGCAGTATTTT. Its protein is CASSVTGTSISDTQYF. Based on the CDR3 plus reference TRBV5-1 and TRBJ2-3, the full variable domain is KAGVTQTPRYLIKTRGQQVTLSCSPISGHRSVSWYQQTPGQGLQFLFEYFSETQRNKGNFPGRFSGRQFSNSRSEMNVSTLELGDSALYLCASSVTGTSISDTQYFGPGTRLTVL.

J is TRBJ2-7 and V is TRBV10-3, with TRBD1 matching 7 bases. Germline-derived CDR1 and CDR2 are ENHRY and SYGVKD. This CDR3 has 14 residues. V shed 2 bases, J shed 4 bases, and the junction held 5 bases outside the gene matches. CDR3 in DNA: TGTGCCATCAGTGAGGTTGGGACAGCGTACGAGCAGTACTTC. This translates into CAISEVGTAYEQYF.

In its sample, this clone was seen once. The chain employs TRBV10-3 and TRBJ2-3, with TRBD1 matching 8 bases. Germline V gene data show CDR1 as ENHRY and CDR2 as SYGVKD. The CDR3 is 16 amino acids. V lost 7 bases to trimming and J lost 0 bases; unmatched junction nucleotides: 9. In DNA, the CDR3 is TGTGCCATCAAGCCGACAGGGGTGAGGAGCACAGATACGCAGTATTTT. Translated, it gives CAIKPTGVRSTDTQYF.

V and J are TRBV19 and TRBJ1-1; 8 positions agree with TRBD1. CDR1 and CDR2 (germline): LNHDA, SQIVND (reference sequence). This CDR3 spans 14 amino acids. With 8 bases clipped from V and 5 bases from J, the junction kept 10 bases outside the gene matches. CDR3 sequence reads: CASRPGQVRTEAFF. In nucleotides, the CDR3 is TGTGCCAGTCGCCCGGGACAGGTACGAACTGAAGCTTTCTTT.

This clone was observed a handful of times. The genes are TRBV6-6 and TRBJ2-7, with D perhaps TRBD2 (5 bases). The CDR3 has 15 amino acids. Trimming removed 2 bases from V and 3 bases from J, with 14 bases in between. The germline V gene encodes CDR1 MNHNY and CDR2 SVGAGI (reference sequence). The chain's CDR3 is CASSYGLGLNYEQYF. The CDR3 DNA sequence: TGTGCCAGCAGTTACGGTCTAGGACTCAACTACGAGCAGTACTTC.

This clone was found a few times. The gene calls are TRBV28 and TRBJ1-1; D is unclear. V gave up 11 bases and J gave up 10 bases, with 8 bases separating them. CDR1 MDHEN and CDR2 SYDVKM come from the germline V gene. The CDR3 has 8 amino acids. As DNA, the CDR3 is TGTGCCTCTCCGGGAGCTTTCTTT. Residues: CASPGAFF.

This rearrangement joins TRBV5-6 to TRBJ2-7; D may be TRBD1 (6 bases). V was clipped by 0 bases and J by 4 bases, with 14 bases between them. The germline gives CDR1 SGHDT, CDR2 YYEEEE. CDR3 length: 15 amino acids. CDR3 bases: TGTGCCAGCAGCTTGGTCCCAGGGGAACCGTACGAGCAGTACTTC. Its protein is CASSLVPGEPYEQYF.

The rearrangement links TRBV28 to TRBJ2-7; D remains ambiguous. The CDR3 is 15 residues long. In germline, CDR1 is MDHEN, CDR2 SYDVKM. Trimming removed 3 bases at V and 0 bases at J, with 12 bases between. CDR3 loop: CASSFIKLSSYEQYF. The DNA of the CDR3 is TGTGCCAGCAGTTTTATCAAACTTAGCTCCTACGAGCAGTACTTC.

The chain has TRBV5-4 and TRBJ2-5, with 8 positions matching TRBD2. The V segment lost 4 bases and the J segment 4 bases; nucleotides outside the gene matches: 9. This CDR3 is 15 amino acids long. The germline V gene encodes CDR1 SGHNT and CDR2 YYREEE (reference sequence). The CDR3 bases are TGTGCCAGCAGCGGGTCAGCGGGGGTCGGAGAGACCCAGTACTTC. Its translation: CASSGSAGVGETQYF. The entire variable domain, with the rest obtained from reference TRBV5-4 and TRBJ2-5, is as follows: ETGVTQSPTHLIKTRGQQVTLRCSSQSGHNTVSWYQQALGQGPQFIFQYYREEENGRGNFPPRFSGLQFPNYSSELNVNALELDDSALYLCASSGSAGVGETQYFGPGTRLLVL.

The rearrangement uses TRBV25-1 and TRBJ2-3; D uncertain. The germline V and J ends were trimmed by 4 bases and 6 bases, with 8 bases remaining between them. The germline gives CDR1 MGHDK, CDR2 SYGVNS. This CDR3 comprises 12 residues. In DNA, the CDR3 is TGTGCCAGCAGTGGGAGACGGGATACGCAGTATTTT. Translation: CASSGRRDTQYF.

The chain carries TRBV3-1 (or the pseudogene TRBV3-2) and TRBJ1-2, with D tentatively TRBD1 (5 bases). This CDR3 comprises 19 residues. Germline V gene data show CDR1 as LGHDT and CDR2 as YNNKEL (reference sequence). Trimming removed 0 bases at V and 6 bases at J, with 26 bases between. CDR3 amino acids: CASSQEGWGVPPPGDGYTF. For the CDR3, the DNA is TGTGCCAGCAGCCAAGAGGGCTGGGGGGTCCCACCCCCCGGGGATGGCTACACCTTC.

This clone was detected only a few times. The rearrangement joins TRBV21-1 to TRBJ1-4. TRBV21-1 is termed a pseudogene. The CDR3 has 17 residues. The CDR3 nucleotides are TGTGCCAGCAGCAAAAAGAGGGGCGGGGGATCTAATGAAAAACTGTTTTTT. Residues: CASSKKRGGGSNEKLFF.

The chain employs TRBV28 and TRBJ1-3; weak D call: TRBD1 (5 bases). CDR1 and CDR2 (germline): MDHEN, SYDVKM. This CDR3 region has 16 residues. The germline V and J ends were trimmed by 7 bases and 0 bases, with 16 bases remaining between them. The CDR3 bases are TGTGCCAGCAACCGGAGGGACGACCACTCTGGAAACACCATATATTTT. This codes for CASNRRDDHSGNTIYF.